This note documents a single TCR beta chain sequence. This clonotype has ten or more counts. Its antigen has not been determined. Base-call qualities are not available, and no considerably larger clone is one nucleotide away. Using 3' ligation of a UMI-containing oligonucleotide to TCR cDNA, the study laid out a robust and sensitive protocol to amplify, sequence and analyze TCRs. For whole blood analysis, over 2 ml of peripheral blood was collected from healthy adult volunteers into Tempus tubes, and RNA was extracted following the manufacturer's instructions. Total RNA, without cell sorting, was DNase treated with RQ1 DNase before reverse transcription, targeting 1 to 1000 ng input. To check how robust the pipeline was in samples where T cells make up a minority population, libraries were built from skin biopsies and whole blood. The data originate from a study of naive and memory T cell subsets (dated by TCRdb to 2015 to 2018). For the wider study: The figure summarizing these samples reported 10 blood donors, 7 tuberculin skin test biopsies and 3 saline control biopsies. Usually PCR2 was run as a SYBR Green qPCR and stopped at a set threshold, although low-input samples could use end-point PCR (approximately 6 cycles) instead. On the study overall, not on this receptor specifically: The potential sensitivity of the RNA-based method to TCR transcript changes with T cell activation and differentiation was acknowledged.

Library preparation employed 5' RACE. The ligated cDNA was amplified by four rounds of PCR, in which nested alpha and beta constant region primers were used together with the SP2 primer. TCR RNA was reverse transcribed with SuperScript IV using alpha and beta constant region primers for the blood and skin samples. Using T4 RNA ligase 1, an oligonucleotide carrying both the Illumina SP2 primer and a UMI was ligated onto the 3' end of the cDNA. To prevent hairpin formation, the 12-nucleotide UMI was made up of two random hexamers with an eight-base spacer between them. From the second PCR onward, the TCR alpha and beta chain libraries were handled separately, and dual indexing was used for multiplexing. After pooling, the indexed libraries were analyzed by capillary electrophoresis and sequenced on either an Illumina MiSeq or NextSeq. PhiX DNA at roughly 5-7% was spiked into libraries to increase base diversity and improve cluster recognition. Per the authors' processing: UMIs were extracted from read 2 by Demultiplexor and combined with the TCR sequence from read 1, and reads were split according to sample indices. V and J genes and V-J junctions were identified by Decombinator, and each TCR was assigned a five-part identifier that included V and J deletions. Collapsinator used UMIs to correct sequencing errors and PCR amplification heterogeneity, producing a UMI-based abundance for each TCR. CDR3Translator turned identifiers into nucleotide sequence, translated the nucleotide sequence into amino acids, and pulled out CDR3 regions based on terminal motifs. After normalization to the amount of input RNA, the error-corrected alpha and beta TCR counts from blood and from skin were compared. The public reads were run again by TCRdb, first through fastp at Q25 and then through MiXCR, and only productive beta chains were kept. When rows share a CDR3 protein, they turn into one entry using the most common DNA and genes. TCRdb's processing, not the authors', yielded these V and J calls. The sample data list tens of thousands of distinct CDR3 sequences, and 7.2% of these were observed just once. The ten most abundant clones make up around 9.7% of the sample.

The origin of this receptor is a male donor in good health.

The bases read TGTGCCAGCAGCCAAGGGACAGTATTGGGCTACACCTTC. Its translation is CASSQGTVLGYTF. This sequence uses TRBV3-1 and TRBJ1-2; a tentative D call is TRBD1 (6 bases match). The germline V gene (reference sequence) supplies CDR1 LGHDT and CDR2 YNNKEL. The V and J ends are trimmed by 1 base and 8 bases, leaving 11 bases between them. Counted from cysteine to phenylalanine, this CDR3 has 13 amino acids. Only CDR3 DNA remains: 39 bases, in frame from the first base.